This is a list of T cell receptor beta chains from one sample in a study of chemoradiotherapy in HPV16-positive cancers. The data were produced by immunoSEQ multiplex PCR, yet TCRdb's version contains in-frame clones alone and is incomplete. There are 7,500 to 9,500 clones in the sample; 60% to 85% occur only once, and more than 20% lies in the top ten. Sample collection was performed from a patient who underwent chemoradiotherapy. These receptor sequences come from a human donor with HPV-associated anogenital cancer. CDR3s include the opening cysteine and the closing phenylalanine or tryptophan. Each record gives: clone size, CDR3 length, V gene, CDR3 protein. A row's size may be missing; if present it is once, few, many or a size class.

.,13,TRBV5-6,CASSRQGSVAQYF
.,16,TRBV7-2,CASRRGGPANTGELFF
.,15,TRBV19,CASSISGSSYNEQFF
few,16,TRBV7-8,CASSLTGVRSSYEQYF
.,15,TRBV6-1,CASTLTAGAGTEAFF
once,14,TRBV13,CASSLGYGNYGYTF
few,14,TRBV4-1,CASSPRTSTGELFF
.,15,TRBV7-2,CASSPPWTLTTEAFF
.,15,TRBV7-2,CASSLGSAGSYGYTF
.,14,TRBV7-3,CASSLGGSGYEQYF
.,15,TRBV4-2,CASSQGAQGGYGYTF
once,16,TRBV14,CASSQKEDQDYNEQFF
.,14,TRBV2,CASSGLGRGGEQFF
.,16,TRBV7-2,CASSLLGGNGDQPQHF
.,16,TRBV4-2,CASSQDRTEGLEKLFF
.,14,TRBV6-1,CASSEIGNNSPLHF
.,16,TRBV7-3,CASSLRGNRVLNEQFF
.,12,TRBV11-2,CASSLGGQEAFF
.,16,TRBV6-6,CASSYGFTSGVGEQFF
.,13,TRBV27,CASSLSETREQYF
.,18,TRBV4-1,CASSLRGREVGGTDTQYF
.,13,TRBV28,CASSFQGQETQYF
.,13,TRBV6-1,CASSEVGRSNGFF
.,16,TRBV10-1,CASSGRQGAGGTEAFF
.,14,TRBV2,CASSDQGRSDGYTF
.,15,TRBV7-2,CASSLVGQFTDTQYF
.,16,TRBV2,CASSEISGGNTGELFF
.,12,TRBV9,CASSVSSGELFF
.,15,TRBV14,CASSQDLGSGYGYTF
.,16,TRBV4-2,CASSQVAFGYYNEQFF
.,16,TRBV4-2,CASSQSAAGPNEKLFF
.,13,TRBV18,CASSPAGVETQYF
.,12,TRBV13,CASKTLADTQYF
once,12,TRBV6-1,CASSLSSYEQYF
.,15,TRBV11-2,CASSSSGGAPETQYF
.,15,TRBV6-1,CASSTIEGGADTQYF
few,16,TRBV4-2,CASSQDGQNRGETQYF
.,14,TRBV27,CASSTPDGRVGYTF
.,14,TRBV7-2,CASSYGVMNTEAFF
.,15,TRBV27,CASRSGETGPWKLFF
.,16,TRBV5-5,CASSSRQGANTDTQYF
.,13,TRBV19,CASSITGSYEQYF
.,15,TRBV15,CATSREGGQGQPQHF
.,13,TRBV7-6,CASSPGREREQYF
.,17,TRBV28,CASSFGPGDLNTDTQYF
.,14,TRBV4-3,CASSQDLSPYGYTF
few,15,TRBV28,CASRGGIYSNQPQHF
.,15,TRBV11-2,CASSYNQKTFNEQFF
.,13,TRBV7-9,CASSSEQGDRQYF
once,14,TRBV5-1,CASSLVAEAYTQYF
few,13,TRBV7-6,CASRLSNGSPLHF
once,13,TRBV4-3,CASSQVGNTEAFF
.,16,TRBV7-9,CASSPGGGRTEDTQYF